This TCR beta chain came from a study of blood T cell repertoires in COVID-19. As handled by the study authors: Reference gene primer amplification yielded estimated nucleated cell counts. Clones were sequenced by immunoSEQ multiplex PCR, and TCRdb holds only the in-frame ones, with some missing. V and J calls plus clone size are reproduced from that table; the DNA served to infer D and trimming. The profile shows about 130,000 clones, 85% of them singletons. CDR1 and CDR2 from the germline V gene are DFQATT and SNEGSKA (reference sequence). CDR3 length equals 16 residues. The trim removed 3 bases at V and 0 bases at J, leaving 6 bases unmatched.

The chain recombines TRBV20-1 with TRBJ2-5; the match to TRBD2 covers 11 bases. The TCR originated in a man aged 80 or over with active or convalescent COVID-19. The sample was peripheral blood. CDR3 nucleotides: TGCAGTGCTAGTCTTCGACTAGCGGGGTACCAAGAGACCCAGTACTTC. Translation: CSASLRLAGYQETQYF.